Given below is one T cell receptor (beta chain) in context. The record originates from a study of CD8 T cells in Susac syndrome. Random hexamers were used to reverse transcribe an amount of roughly 0.5 to 1 ug RNA. In TCRdb, the immunoSEQ multiplex PCR reads were re-called with MiXCR into one record per CDR3 protein. The data contain tens of thousands of distinct CDR3 sequences, roughly 93% of them singletons. Negative isolation yielded CD8+ and CD4+ T cells; FACS enriched TEMRA cells. This CDR3 comprises 14 residues. CDR1 SNHLY and CDR2 FYNNEI come from the germline V gene. J lost 8 bases, V lost 6 bases, and 9 bases had no gene match.

The sequence was obtained from a human donor with Susac syndrome. Specimen: CD4+ T cells from PBMCs. The rearrangement joins TRBV2 to TRBJ2-7, with 11 bases aligning to TRBD1. The CDR3 is CASSRTGGYDKQYF. CDR3 DNA: TGTGCCAGCAGCAGGACAGGGGGCTACGATAAGCAGTACTTC. Together with reference TRBV2 and TRBJ2-7, the CDR3 gives the full variable domain: EPEVTQTPSHQVTQMGQEVILRCVPISNHLYFYWYRQILGQKVEFLVSFYNNEISEKSEIFDDQFSVERPDGSNFTLKIRSTKLEDSAMYFCASSRTGGYDKQYFGPGTRLTVT.